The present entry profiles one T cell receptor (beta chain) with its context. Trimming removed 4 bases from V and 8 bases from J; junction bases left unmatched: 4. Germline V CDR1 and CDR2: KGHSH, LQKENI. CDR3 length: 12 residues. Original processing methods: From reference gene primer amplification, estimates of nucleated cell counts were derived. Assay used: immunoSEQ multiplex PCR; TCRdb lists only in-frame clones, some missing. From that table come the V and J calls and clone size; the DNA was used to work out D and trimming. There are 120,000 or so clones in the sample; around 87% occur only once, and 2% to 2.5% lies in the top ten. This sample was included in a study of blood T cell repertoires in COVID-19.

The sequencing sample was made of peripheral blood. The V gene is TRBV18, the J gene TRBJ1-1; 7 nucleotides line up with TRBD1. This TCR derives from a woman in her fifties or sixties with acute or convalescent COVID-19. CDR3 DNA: TGTGCCAGCTCACTGGGACAGCGAGAAGCTTTCTTT. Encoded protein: CASSLGQREAFF.